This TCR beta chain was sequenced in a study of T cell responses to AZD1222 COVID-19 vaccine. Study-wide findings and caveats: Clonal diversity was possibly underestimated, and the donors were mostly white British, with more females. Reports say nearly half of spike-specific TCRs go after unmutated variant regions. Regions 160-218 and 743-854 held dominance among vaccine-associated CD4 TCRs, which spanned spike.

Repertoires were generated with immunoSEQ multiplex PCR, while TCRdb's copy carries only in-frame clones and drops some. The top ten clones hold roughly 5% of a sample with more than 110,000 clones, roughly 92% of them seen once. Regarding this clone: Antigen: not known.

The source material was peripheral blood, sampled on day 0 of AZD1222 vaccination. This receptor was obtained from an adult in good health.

The CDR3 nucleotides are TGTGCCAGTAGTATGGGCTCTAAAACCACAGATACGCAGTATTTT. As protein: CASSMGSKTTDTQYF. The V and J genes are TRBV19 and TRBJ2-3, with unresolved D. The CDR3 is made up of 15 amino acids. Trimming left V 3 bases short and J 2 bases short, with 12 bases between. Germline-derived CDR1 and CDR2 are LNHDA and SQIVND (reference sequence). Full variable domain (remainder filled in from reference TRBV19 and TRBJ2-3): DGGITQSPKYLFRKEGQNVTLSCEQNLNHDAMYWYRQDPGQGLRLIYYSQIVNDFQKGDIAEGYSVSREKKESFPLTVTSAQKNPTAFYLCASSMGSKTTDTQYFGPGTRLTVL.